Below are 29 T cell receptor beta chains sequenced from a single sample in a study of T cell responses to AZD1222 COVID-19 vaccine (dated by TCRdb to the early 2020s). In light of the paper, this sample's time point label describes: baseline before first vaccination. Library method: the immunoSEQ multiplex PCR assay. TCRdb carries this immuneACCESS record with in-frame sequences only. Its versions omit some clonotypes, under half of them owing to an unresolved V gene in the studies checked, with the rest unexplained. The sample table lists 75,000 to 100,000 clones, around 90% of them with a count of one. 9.5% to 15% of the sample is in the top ten clones. The sample consisted of peripheral blood, taken on day 0 of AZD1222 vaccination. The receptors here all came from an adult in good health.

This chain links TRBV11-2 with TRBJ2-5, with D perhaps matching TRBD1 or TRBD2 (5 bases each). V shed 5 bases and J shed 2 bases, with 12 bases lying between them. From germline, CDR1 is SGHAT and CDR2 FQNNGV. This CDR3 is 14 amino acids long. The CDR3: CASSPGQPQETQYF. CDR3 nucleotide sequence: TGTGCCAGCAGCCCGGGGCAGCCTCAAGAGACCCAGTACTTC.

The CDR3 DNA sequence: TGTGCCAGCAGGGGACAGGGGAGGCGGGCCTATGGCTACACCTTC. It is translated as CASRGQGRRAYGYTF. The chain recombines TRBV3-1 (or the pseudogene TRBV3-2) with TRBJ1-2, with 10 bases matching TRBD1. CDR1 is LGHDT and CDR2 is YNNKEL in the germline V gene (reference sequence). V trimming: 6 bases; J trimming: 4 bases; junction bases outside the gene matches: 8. This CDR3 has 15 residues.

CDR3 sequence: CASSSHRNTEAFF. CDR3 DNA sequence: TGTGCCAGCAGCTCGCACAGGAACACTGAAGCTTTCTTT. The chain has TRBV3-1 (or the pseudogene TRBV3-2) and TRBJ1-1; D is unclear. Trimming stripped 5 bases from V and 1 base from J, with 8 bases between. The CDR3 has 13 amino acids. Germline CDR1 is LGHDT and CDR2 is YNNKEL (reference sequence).

The chain links TRBV25-1 to TRBJ1-6; 9 bases agree with TRBD1. The CDR3 loop spans 13 amino acids. Trimming at V came to 6 bases and at J to 9 bases, leaving 3 bases not matched to a gene. Germline CDR1 is MGHDK and CDR2 is SYGVNS. This chain's CDR3 is CASRGQGTSPLHF. The CDR3 bases are TGTGCCAGCAGGGGACAGGGCACTTCACCCCTCCACTTT.

The genes are TRBV7-8 and TRBJ2-3, with D hard to call. V was shortened by 5 bases and J by 8 bases, with 11 bases between the two germline ends. CDR3 length equals 12 residues. Germline V gene lookup returns CDR1 SGHVS and CDR2 FQNEAQ. The CDR3 here is CASSRLGGTQYF. DNA for the CDR3: TGTGCCAGCAGCCGCTTAGGCGGTACGCAGTATTTT.

The V and J genes are TRBV12-5 and TRBJ1-4; maybe TRBD1 (6 bases). Trimming took off 5 bases at V and 5 bases at J, with 12 bases between the two ends. Germline V lookup: CDR1 LGHNT, CDR2 FRNRAP. This CDR3 region has 14 residues. CDR3 DNA: TGTGCTAGTGGTCCCTGGACAGTGAATGAAAAACTGTTTTTT. It is translated as CASGPWTVNEKLFF.

This sequence joins TRBV2 and TRBJ1-5; D call uncertain. Deletions cut 5 bases from V and 0 bases from J, with 5 bases between. The CDR3 contains 13 residues. Germline lookup yields CDR1 SNHLY and CDR2 FYNNEI. The CDR3 protein is CASSLISNQPQHF. Here the CDR3 DNA reads TGTGCCAGCAGTCTTATTAGCAATCAGCCCCAGCATTTT.

The chain recombines TRBV2 with TRBJ2-7; D is uncertain. Germline assignment: CDR1 SNHLY and CDR2 FYNNEI. CDR3 length equals 11 residues. Trimming pared 2 bases from V and 5 bases from J, leaving 4 bases between. In DNA form, the CDR3 reads TGTGCCAGCAGTGAAATTCACGAGCAGTACTTC. It encodes CASSEIHEQYF.

The V gene is TRBV4-1, the J gene TRBJ2-7, with TRBD1 matching over 10 bases. Germline V CDR1 and CDR2: MGHRA, YSYEKL. The CDR3 is 15 residues long. V lost 4 bases, J lost 2 bases, and 5 bases stayed unmatched. CDR3 sequence reads: CASSPTGTGAYEQYF. The CDR3, as DNA: TGCGCCAGCAGCCCAACCGGGACAGGGGCCTACGAGCAGTACTTC.

This chain links TRBV30 with TRBJ2-7, with D possibly TRBD2 on 6 matching bases. This CDR3 region has 13 residues. Germline V gene sequence: CDR1 GTSNPN, CDR2 SVGIG (reference sequence). Trimming left V 1 base short and J 4 bases short, with 11 bases between. The CDR3 loop is CAWSGPGGYEQYF. The CDR3 DNA reads TGTGCCTGGAGTGGTCCAGGAGGGTACGAGCAGTACTTC.

V and J are TRBV28 and TRBJ1-5; no clear D. The CDR3 runs to 12 residues. Trimming stripped 7 bases from V and 7 bases from J, with 11 bases between. Germline CDR1 and CDR2: MDHEN and SYDVKM. The CDR3 loop is CASTTQGQPQHF. In DNA, the CDR3 is TGTGCCAGCACTACGCAAGGGCAGCCCCAGCATTTT.

This clone has only one observation. This rearrangement joins TRBV5-4 to TRBJ1-2; D possibly corresponds to TRBD1 (6 bases). V was shortened by 4 bases and J by 4 bases, with 23 bases between the two germline ends. CDR3 size: 17 residues. CDR1 is SGHNT, CDR2 YYREEE, per germline (reference sequence). CDR3 in amino acids: CASSIDRTKMTTYGYTF. CDR3 DNA sequence: TGTGCCAGCAGCATCGACAGGACTAAGATGACTACCTATGGCTACACCTTC.

The V gene is TRBV11-1, the J gene TRBJ2-1; D gene unclear. CDR1 and CDR2 from the germline V gene are SGHAT and FQDESV (reference sequence). The CDR3 runs 15 residues. The V and J ends lost 5 bases and 0 bases respectively, with 11 bases between them. As DNA, the CDR3 is TGTGCCAGCAGCCATGGACGGAGCTCCTACAATGAGCAGTTCTTC. This gives the protein CASSHGRSSYNEQFF.

The CDR3 loop is CASSLFADTQYF. The CDR3 DNA reads as TGCGCCAGCAGCTTGTTCGCAGATACGCAGTATTTT. The chain couples TRBV5-1 to TRBJ2-3; no reliable D call. Per the germline V gene, CDR1 is SGHRS and CDR2 is YFSETQ. The V end lost 1 base, the J end lost 4 bases, and 4 bases lay between the germline ends. The CDR3 covers 12 residues.

The V gene is TRBV5-4, the J gene TRBJ1-4; D remains ambiguous. Between the trimmed V and J ends, which lost 2 bases and 7 bases, there was a span of 6 bases. The CDR3 contains 12 residues. Germline assignment: CDR1 SGHNT and CDR2 YYREEE (reference sequence). This CDR3 reads CASSFVGEKLFF. CDR3 nucleotides: TGTGCCAGCAGCTTTGTTGGTGAAAAACTGTTTTTT.

This sequence joins TRBV10-2 and TRBJ2-5; D not certain. The CDR3 runs to 11 residues. The germline V gene encodes CDR1 WSHSY and CDR2 SAAADI. V lost 8 bases and J lost 5, with 9 bases in between. CDR3 coding DNA: TGCGCCAGCGGGTCGAGGGAGACCCAGTACTTC. It yields the protein CASGSRETQYF.

The chain combines TRBV2 with TRBJ1-5; possible D gene TRBD1, 5 bases. CDR1 is SNHLY, CDR2 FYNNEI, per germline. The CDR3 extends over 15 amino acids. Trimming cost V 6 bases and J 6 bases, with 18 bases left between them. As DNA, the CDR3 is TGTGCCAGCAGGGGAGAAGTAGATAGGGGTCAGCCCCAGCATTTT. It codes for CASRGEVDRGQPQHF. The variable domain in full, with the rest retrieved from reference TRBV2 and TRBJ1-5, is EPEVTQTPSHQVTQMGQEVILRCVPISNHLYFYWYRQILGQKVEFLVSFYNNEISEKSEIFDDQFSVERPDGSNFTLKIRSTKLEDSAMYFCASRGEVDRGQPQHFGDGTRLSIL.

The rearrangement links TRBV5-1 to TRBJ1-1, with D perhaps matching TRBD1 (6 bases). Trimming removed 9 bases at V and 0 bases at J, with 15 bases between. CDR1 and CDR2 from the germline V gene are SGHRS and YFSETQ. The CDR3 is 14 amino acids. This CDR3 is CATRGTGMNTEAFF. CDR3 nucleotide sequence: TGCGCCACCCGGGGCACAGGGATGAACACTGAAGCTTTCTTT.

The chain joins TRBV4-1 to TRBJ2-2; 7 bases align to TRBD2. V shed 4 bases, J shed 0 bases, and the junction held 8 bases outside the gene matches. Per germline, CDR1 MGHRA and CDR2 YSYEKL. The CDR3 spans 17 residues. The CDR3 sequence is CASSLPGGVTNTGELFF. As DNA, the CDR3 is TGCGCCAGCAGCCTCCCTGGGGGGGTAACGAACACCGGGGAGCTGTTTTTT.

The chain links TRBV6-1 to TRBJ1-6, with a tentative D call TRBD1 (5 bases). Germline-derived CDR1 and CDR2 are MNHNS and SASEGT. This CDR3 spans 16 amino acids. V was cut by 2 bases and J by 4 bases, with 12 bases left in between. CDR3 sequence (DNA): TGTGCCAGCAGTGAACGAGTGGGGCTGTATAATTCACCCCTCCACTTT. Its protein product is CASSERVGLYNSPLHF.

This chain connects TRBV29-1 to TRBJ2-5; 7 bases match TRBD2. Germline CDR1 is SQVTM and CDR2 is ANQGSEA. V lost 4 bases to trimming and J lost 1 base; unmatched junction nucleotides: 3. This CDR3 comprises 13 residues. CDR3 DNA sequence: TGCAGCGTTGCCGGGAGGAGCCAAGAGACCCAGTACTTC. Translation: CSVAGRSQETQYF.

Details on this clone: Other nucleotide sequences in the sample specify the same CDR3. J is TRBJ1-5 and V is TRBV19; 8 bases map to TRBD1. CDR3 length: 21 amino acids. With 10 bases clipped from V and 6 bases from J, the junction kept 32 bases outside the gene matches. CDR1 and CDR2 from the germline V gene are LNHDA and SQIVND (reference sequence). CDR3 nucleotides: TGTGCCATTTTTATATATTTACGACGACAGGGGATGTCGAGGACGGGTCAGCCCCAGCATTTT. Protein: CAIFIYLRRQGMSRTGQPQHF.

This chain connects TRBV19 to TRBJ2-2; D might be TRBD1 (6 bases). Germline CDR1 and CDR2: LNHDA and SQIVND (reference sequence). This CDR3 comprises 16 residues. V gave up 7 bases and J gave up 3 bases, with 18 bases separating them. CDR3 residues: CASKERGYTDTGELFF. CDR3 nucleotide sequence: TGTGCCAGTAAAGAGAGGGGGTACACCGACACCGGGGAGCTGTTTTTT.

The table lists this clone with a count of one. V and J are TRBV10-1 and TRBJ2-1; 7 bases are a match to TRBD1. This CDR3 region has 14 residues. Germline trimming cut 6 bases from V and 8 bases from J; bases unmatched to any gene: 10. Per germline, CDR1 WNHNN and CDR2 SYGVQD (reference sequence). The CDR3 loop is CASSAAQGVHEQFF. Written as DNA, the CDR3 is TGCGCCAGCAGCGCTGCTCAGGGGGTCCATGAGCAGTTCTTC.

The chain has TRBV15 and TRBJ1-2, with no clear D. CDR3 size: 13 residues. Per germline, CDR1 LNHNV and CDR2 YYDKDF (reference sequence). V was clipped by 0 bases and J by 0 bases, with 2 bases between them. CDR3 amino acids: CATSREANYGYTF. The CDR3 DNA is TGTGCCACCAGCAGAGAAGCTAACTATGGCTACACCTTC.

Here the CDR3 reads CASSLEGWEQYF. The DNA for the CDR3 is TGCGCCAGCAGCTTGGAGGGTTGGGAGCAGTACTTC. This chain connects TRBV5-1 to TRBJ2-7, with D unclear. This CDR3 has 12 amino acids. Trimming pared 0 bases from V and 7 bases from J, leaving 8 bases between. From germline, CDR1 is SGHRS and CDR2 YFSETQ.

This chain joins TRBV5-1 and TRBJ1-1, with D possibly matching TRBD1 (5 bases). With 2 bases removed from V and 4 bases from J, the gap between germline ends came to 9 bases. Germline values: CDR1 SGHRS, CDR2 YFSETQ. The CDR3 sequence is 13 residues long. The CDR3 region has the DNA TGCGCCAGCAGCTTTAACGGGGCCACTGAAGCTTTCTTT. Protein sequence: CASSFNGATEAFF.

The V call is TRBV6-2 or TRBV6-3, the J call TRBJ2-7; TRBD2 aligns across 15 bases. V trimming: 6 bases; J trimming: 2 bases; junction bases outside the gene matches: 5. The length of the CDR3 is 16 residues. CDR1 is MNHEY and CDR2 is SVGEGT in the germline V gene. The CDR3 sequence is CASSQGLAGGPYEQYF. The CDR3 region has the DNA TGTGCCAGCAGCCAGGGACTAGCGGGAGGTCCCTACGAGCAGTACTTC.

The rearrangement joins TRBV7-9 to TRBJ1-1; D unresolved. With 7 bases removed from V and 4 bases from J, the gap between germline ends came to 4 bases. Germline CDR1 reads SEHNR; CDR2 reads FQNEAQ (reference sequence). The CDR3 has 10 amino acids. The CDR3 nucleotides are TGTGCCAGCACTGGCACTGAAGCTTTCTTT. Translated: CASTGTEAFF.